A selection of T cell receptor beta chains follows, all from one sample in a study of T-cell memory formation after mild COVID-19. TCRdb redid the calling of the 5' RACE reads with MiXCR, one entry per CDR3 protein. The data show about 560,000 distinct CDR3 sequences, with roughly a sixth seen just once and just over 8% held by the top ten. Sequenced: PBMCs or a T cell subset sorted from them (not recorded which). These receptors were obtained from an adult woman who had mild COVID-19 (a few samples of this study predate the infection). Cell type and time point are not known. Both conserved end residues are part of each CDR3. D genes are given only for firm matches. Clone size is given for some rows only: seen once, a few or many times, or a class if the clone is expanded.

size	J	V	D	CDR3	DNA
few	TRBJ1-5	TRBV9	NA	CASSVGGGLNQPQHF	TGTGCCAGCAGCGTAGGAGGGGGGTTGAATCAGCCCCAGCATTTT
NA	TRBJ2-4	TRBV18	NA	CASSPWGGQTAKNIQYF	TGTGCCAGCTCACCATGGGGGGGCCAGACGGCCAAAAACATTCAGTACTTC
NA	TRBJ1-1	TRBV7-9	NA	CASSLAYMGAGNTEAFF	TGTGCCAGCAGCTTAGCATATATGGGGGCGGGGAACACTGAAGCTTTCTTT
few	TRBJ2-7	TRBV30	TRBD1	CAWRRTGLDEQYF	TGTGCCTGGAGGAGGACAGGGCTAGATGAGCAGTACTTC
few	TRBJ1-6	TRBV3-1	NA	CASSQGQTNSPLHF	TGTGCCAGCAGCCAAGGACAGACTAATTCACCCCTCCACTTT
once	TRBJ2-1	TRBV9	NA	CASSAGVEPSTQFF	TGTGCCAGCAGCGCGGGGGTAGAGCCCTCTACGCAGTTCTTC
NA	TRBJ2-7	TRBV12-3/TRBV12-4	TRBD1	CASSLTTGGEQYF	TGTGCCAGCAGTTTAACGACAGGGGGCGAGCAGTACTTC
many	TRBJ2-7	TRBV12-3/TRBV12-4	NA	CASSERFSYEQYF	TGTGCCAGCAGCGAAAGGTTCTCCTACGAGCAGTACTTC
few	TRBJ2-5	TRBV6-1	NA	CASMWGSGLQETQYF	TGTGCCAGCATGTGGGGGTCGGGTCTTCAAGAGACCCAGTACTTC
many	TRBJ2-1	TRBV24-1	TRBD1	CATSDLQSGTGPQFF	TGTGCCACCAGTGATTTGCAAAGTGGGACAGGTCCTCAGTTCTTC
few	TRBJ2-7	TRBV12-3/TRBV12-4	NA	CASSFGAGDEQYF	NA
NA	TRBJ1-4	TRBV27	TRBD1	CASSRRGGHNEKLFF	TGTGCCAGCTCCCGCAGGGGGGGACATAATGAAAAACTGTTTTTT
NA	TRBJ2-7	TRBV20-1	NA	CSARDGGDEQYF	TGCAGTGCTAGAGATGGAGGGGACGAGCAGTACTTC
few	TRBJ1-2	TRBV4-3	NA	CASSQDRSVRFGYTF	TGCGCCAGCAGCCAAGATCGGTCCGTCCGGTTTGGCTACACCTTC
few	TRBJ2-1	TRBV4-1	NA	CASSQPPGQSSYNEQFF	TGCGCCAGCAGCCAACCACCCGGACAGAGCTCCTACAATGAGCAGTTCTTC
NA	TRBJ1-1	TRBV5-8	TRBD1	CASSMGTGGFTEAFF	TGTGCCAGCAGCATGGGGACAGGGGGATTCACTGAAGCTTTCTTT
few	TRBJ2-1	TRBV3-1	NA	CASSQKVGRKGIGWPTYNEQFF	TGTGCCAGCAGCCAAAAGGTAGGCCGGAAAGGCATAGGGTGGCCGACGTACAATGAGCAGTTCTTC
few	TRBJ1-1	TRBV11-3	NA	CASSLQGRGINTEAFF	TGTGCCAGCAGCTTACAGGGAAGGGGAATTAACACTGAAGCTTTCTTT
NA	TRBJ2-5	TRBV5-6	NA	CASSGDDQETQYF	TGTGCCAGCAGCGGGGACGACCAAGAGACCCAGTACTTC
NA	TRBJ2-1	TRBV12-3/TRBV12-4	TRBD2	CASSSRLARSYNEQFF	TGTGCCAGCAGTTCCCGACTAGCGAGGTCCTACAATGAGCAGTTCTTC
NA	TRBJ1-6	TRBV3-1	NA	CASSQALQGNSPLHF	TGTGCCAGCAGCCAAGCTCTTCAGGGAAACTCACCCCTCCACTTT
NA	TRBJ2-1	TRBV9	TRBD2	CASSVDGDAGGIGNEQFF	TGTGCCAGCAGCGTAGATGGAGATGCGGGAGGGATTGGGAATGAGCAGTTCTTC
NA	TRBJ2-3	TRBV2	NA	CASKVQRTGTDTQYF	TGTGCCAGCAAGGTTCAGCGGACGGGCACAGATACGCAGTATTTT
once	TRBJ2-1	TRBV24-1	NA	CATSDLTRGGEQFF	TGTGCCACCAGTGATTTAACCCGCGGCGGTGAGCAGTTCTTC
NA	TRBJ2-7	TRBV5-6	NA	CASSDMDGPGQYF	TGTGCCAGCAGCGATATGGACGGACCCGGGCAGTACTTC
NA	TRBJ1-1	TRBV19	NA	CASSGVSVNRGTEAFF	TGTGCCAGTAGCGGCGTAAGTGTGAATAGAGGGACTGAAGCTTTCTTT
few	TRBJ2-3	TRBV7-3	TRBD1	CASSQTGAGDTQYF	TGTGCCAGCAGCCAGACAGGGGCGGGAGATACGCAGTATTTT
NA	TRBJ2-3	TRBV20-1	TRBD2	CSANPSGIDTQYF	TGCAGTGCTAATCCTAGCGGGATAGATACGCAGTATTTT
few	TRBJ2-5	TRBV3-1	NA	CASSQDPGNQETQYF	TGTGCCAGCAGCCAAGACCCGGGGAATCAAGAGACCCAGTACTTC
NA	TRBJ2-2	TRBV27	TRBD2	CASSSTSGTSSTGELFF	TGTGCCAGCAGTTCGACTAGCGGGACATCGAGCACCGGGGAGCTGTTTTTT
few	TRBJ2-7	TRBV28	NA	CASSLYPPLLSGDGYEQYF	TGTGCCAGCAGTTTATACCCTCCCCTGCTTTCTGGCGACGGCTACGAGCAGTACTTC
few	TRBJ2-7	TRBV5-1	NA	CASSLKGFEQYF	TGCGCCAGCAGCTTAAAGGGGTTCGAGCAGTACTTC